The TCR beta chain described here comes from a study of cytomegalovirus exposure and HLA in healthy donors. Study in general: Unique TCR beta sequences numbering 95 million to 130 million came from around 180 million T cells in an earlier analysis.

With V trimmed by 7 bases and J by 1 base, 10 bases remained unmatched. CDR1 and CDR2 (germline): SEHNR, FQNEAQ (reference sequence). The CDR3 loop spans 16 amino acids. Study-wide points: Earlier analysis looked at TCR beta V segments, and most were productive about 87% or about 30% of the time. It was taken for granted in presence/absence analyses that sequencing depth across donors was roughly uniform.

60 Vbeta and 13 Jbeta primers were used in PCR. Generated by immunoSEQ multiplex PCR, the TCRdb table keeps only in-frame clones and is missing some. The sample lists about 160,000 clones; approximately 72% were seen once. For this clone: The antigen is undetermined.

The chain carries TRBV7-9 and TRBJ2-1; 7 bases are shared with TRBD2. The sequence was collected from a middle-aged man in good health and CMV-seropositive. The sequenced sample was PBMCs. The CDR3 DNA sequence: TGTGCCAGCAACCGAGAGCGGGGTATATCCTACAATGAGCAGTTCTTC. This codes for CASNRERGISYNEQFF. The complete variable domain, with remaining parts taken from reference TRBV7-9 and TRBJ2-1, reads DTGVSQNPRHKITKRGQNVTFRCDPISEHNRLYWYRQTLGQGPEFLTYFQNEAQLEKSRLLSDRFSAERPKGSFSTLEIQRTEQGDSAMYLCASNRERGISYNEQFFGPGTRLTVL.